The next 17 T cell receptor beta chains were all read from a single sample in a study of T cells after yellow fever vaccination. TCRdb used MiXCR to reprocess the 5' RACE reads, holding one entry per CDR3 protein. The sample has 300,000 to 400,000 distinct CDR3 sequences; about 10% are singletons. The sample consisted of CD4+ T cells sorted from PBMCs, taken 45 days after the yellow fever booster vaccination. These receptors originate from a man aged 18 to 29 who received the YFV17D yellow fever vaccine.

Ten or more counts support this clonotype. At one boundary the junction diverges from the germline segment, which might be a read error. The V call is TRBV7-7, the J call TRBJ2-2; perhaps TRBD1 as D (6 bases). CDR3 size: 14 residues. The V gene's germline CDR1 is SSHAT and CDR2 FNYEAQ (reference sequence). The CDR3 sequence: CASSPSTGTGELFF. CDR3 DNA sequence: TGTGCTAGCAGCCCGAGCACAGGGACCGGGGAGCTGTTTTTT.

The sample holds many counts of this clonotype. This chain connects TRBV5-1 to TRBJ2-2; unclear D gene. Germline V gives CDR1 SGHRS, CDR2 YFSETQ. The V and J ends lost 1 base and 0 bases respectively, with 7 bases between them. CDR3 length equals 15 residues. CDR3 protein: CASSLRVPNTGELFF. In nucleotides, the CDR3 is TGCGCCAGCAGCTTGCGGGTCCCGAACACCGGGGAGCTGTTTTTT.

This chain links TRBV9 with TRBJ2-5, with D possibly TRBD2 on 6 matching bases. V was cut by 1 base and J by 4 bases, with 14 bases left in between. CDR1 is SGDLS, CDR2 YYNGEE, per germline. The CDR3 has 15 residues. CDR3 nucleotide sequence: TGTGCCAGCAGCGTAAGTTCGGGGGAGCGAGAGACCCAGTACTTC. Translating it yields CASSVSSGERETQYF.

This chain links TRBV12-3 or TRBV12-4 with TRBJ1-1; 8 bases match TRBD1. This CDR3 comprises 15 residues. Trimming cost V 4 bases and J 0 bases; bases outside gene matches: 4. The CDR3 sequence is CASSSPDRVNTEAFF. In DNA, the CDR3 is TGTGCCAGCAGTTCTCCGGACAGGGTGAACACTGAAGCTTTCTTT.

J is TRBJ1-1 and V is TRBV18; no clear D. The CDR3 has 14 residues. V lost 4 bases and J lost 0, with 9 bases in between. The germline gives CDR1 KGHSH, CDR2 LQKENI. This CDR3 reads CASSREQLNTEAFF. CDR3 DNA sequence: TGTGCCAGCTCACGTGAACAGTTGAACACTGAAGCTTTCTTT. The complete variable domain, with remaining parts taken from reference TRBV18 and TRBJ1-1, reads NAGVMQNPRHLVRRRGQEARLRCSPMKGHSHVYWYRQLPEEGLKFMVYLQKENIIDESGMPKERFSAEFPKEGPSILRIQQVVRGDSAAYFCASSREQLNTEAFFGQGTRLTVV.

This clonotype turned up a few times. The chain links TRBV19 to TRBJ2-2, with 7 bases fitting TRBD1. The length of the CDR3 is 16 residues. The germline V gene has CDR1 LNHDA and CDR2 SQIVND (reference sequence). V shed 5 bases, J shed 4 bases, and the junction held 10 bases outside the gene matches. The CDR3 nucleotides are TGTGCCAGTAGTCTCCGCCGACAGGGATTCACCGGGGAGCTGTTTTTT. Encoded protein: CASSLRRQGFTGELFF. The full variable domain, its missing parts supplied by reference TRBV19 and TRBJ2-2, is DGGITQSPKYLFRKEGQNVTLSCEQNLNHDAMYWYRQDPGQGLRLIYYSQIVNDFQKGDIAEGYSVSREKKESFPLTVTSAQKNPTAFYLCASSLRRQGFTGELFFGEGSRLTVL.

This clonotype came up many times. The V and J genes are TRBV12-3 or TRBV12-4 and TRBJ1-3; D call uncertain. This CDR3 is 17 amino acids long. V was trimmed by 2 bases and J by 0 bases, leaving 14 bases between them. The CDR3 sequence: CASSLKVLGISGNTIYF. The DNA of the CDR3 is TGTGCCAGCAGTTTAAAGGTCCTCGGGATCTCTGGAAACACCATATATTTT.

This clonotype was counted many times. The V call is TRBV11-2, the J call TRBJ2-7, with D uncertain. Between the trimmed V and J ends, which lost 7 bases and 2 bases, there was a span of 6 bases. Germline V gene lookup returns CDR1 SGHAT and CDR2 FQNNGV. CDR3 length: 11 amino acids. CDR3 region: CASKRAYEQYF. The DNA for the CDR3 is TGTGCCAGCAAAAGGGCCTACGAGCAGTACTTC.

The genes are TRBV29-1 and TRBJ1-3, with D perhaps matching TRBD1 (5 bases). Germline assignment: CDR1 SQVTM and CDR2 ANQGSEA. CDR3 size: 14 residues. V dropped 2 bases and J dropped 5 bases, with 13 bases sitting between them. CDR3 in amino acids: CSVEQPGVRNTIYF. The DNA of the CDR3 is TGCAGCGTTGAACAACCGGGGGTACGAAACACCATATATTTT.

This clonotype was seen a handful of times. The V gene is TRBV5-4, the J gene TRBJ2-5; 7 bases match TRBD1. The germline gives CDR1 SGHNT, CDR2 YYREEE (reference sequence). The ends lost 4 bases at V and 4 bases at J; junction bases unmatched: 7. CDR3 size: 14 residues. The CDR3 reads CASSRQGAVETQYF. CDR3 nucleotide sequence: TGTGCCAGCAGCAGACAGGGAGCGGTAGAGACCCAGTACTTC. Based on the CDR3 plus reference TRBV5-4 and TRBJ2-5, the full variable domain is ETGVTQSPTHLIKTRGQQVTLRCSSQSGHNTVSWYQQALGQGPQFIFQYYREEENGRGNFPPRFSGLQFPNYSSELNVNALELDDSALYLCASSRQGAVETQYFGPGTRLLVL.

Only a few counts were recorded for this clonotype. The chain is built from TRBV4-1 and TRBJ2-1; 11 nucleotides match TRBD2. The V gene end was trimmed by 5 bases and the J gene end by 6 bases; junction bases not matched to a gene: 21. The CDR3 runs to 20 residues. Germline lookup yields CDR1 MGHRA and CDR2 YSYEKL. CDR3 DNA sequence: TGCGCCAGCAGCTACCCGCGGGGGGCTAGCGGGGGGCCCCCCTCCAATGAGCAGTTCTTC. Translated: CASSYPRGASGGPPSNEQFF.

This clonotype was seen many times. The chain couples TRBV20-1 to TRBJ2-1; weak D call: TRBD1 (7 bases). CDR3 length: 16 amino acids. Trimming removed 3 bases at V and 1 base at J, with 16 bases between. CDR1 is DFQATT, CDR2 SNEGSKA, per germline (reference sequence). The CDR3 sequence: CSASPETGRSYNEQFF. The CDR3 nucleotides are TGCAGTGCTAGCCCCGAGACAGGGAGGTCCTACAATGAGCAGTTCTTC.

V gene TRBV9 combines with J gene TRBJ1-6, with 8 bases fitting TRBD1. V gave up 4 bases and J gave up 4 bases; unmatched junction bases: 10. The CDR3 has 17 residues. Germline-derived CDR1 and CDR2 are SGDLS and YYNGEE. CDR3 coding DNA: TGTGCCAGCAGCCCACAGGGGGATACACGTTATAATTCACCCCTCCACTTT. Residues: CASSPQGDTRYNSPLHF.

This clonotype came up a few times. A much larger clone lies one base from this, so it may be a read error. The rearrangement uses TRBV11-1 and TRBJ2-1; the D call may be TRBD1 or TRBD2 (5 bases each). Germline CDR1 is SGHAT and CDR2 is FQDESV (reference sequence). There are 14 residues in the CDR3. V shed 0 bases and J shed 4 bases, with 7 bases lying between them. CDR3 sequence: CASSLAGEYNEQFF. CDR3 nucleotide sequence: TGTGCCAGCAGCTTAGCGGGGGAGTACAATGAGCAGTTCTTC. Full variable domain (remainder filled in from reference TRBV11-1 and TRBJ2-1): EAEVAQSPRYKITEKSQAVAFWCDPISGHATLYWYRQILGQGPELLVQFQDESVVDDSQLPKDRFSAERLKGVDSTLKIQPAELGDSAMYLCASSLAGEYNEQFFGPGTRLTVL.

The chain carries TRBV15 and TRBJ2-7; 8 bases match TRBD1. The V gene's germline CDR1 is LNHNV and CDR2 YYDKDF (reference sequence). There are 12 residues in the CDR3. The CDR3 protein is CATSRGTGRQLV. The DNA for the CDR3 is TGTGCCACCAGCAGGGGGACAGGCCGTCAACTCGTC.

This clonotype was counted a single time. The rearrangement uses TRBV11-3 and TRBJ2-1, with 11 bases identical to TRBD1. The CDR3 has 16 amino acids. The ends lost 4 bases at V and 8 bases at J; junction bases unmatched: 10. Germline values: CDR1 SGHNT, CDR2 YENEEA. The CDR3 loop is CASSSSRGQGVDEQFF. CDR3 sequence (DNA): TGTGCCAGCAGCTCCAGCAGGGGACAGGGGGTCGATGAGCAGTTCTTC.

Only a few counts were recorded for this clonotype. The chain links TRBV27 to TRBJ1-2; 9 nucleotides agree with TRBD1. The CDR3 is 15 residues long. Germline CDR1 MNHEY, CDR2 SMNVEV (reference sequence). V lost 5 bases to trimming and J lost 5 bases; unmatched junction nucleotides: 9. CDR3 sequence: CASSPSLGQGYGYTF. In DNA, the CDR3 is TGTGCCAGCAGTCCCTCCTTGGGACAGGGATATGGCTACACCTTC.